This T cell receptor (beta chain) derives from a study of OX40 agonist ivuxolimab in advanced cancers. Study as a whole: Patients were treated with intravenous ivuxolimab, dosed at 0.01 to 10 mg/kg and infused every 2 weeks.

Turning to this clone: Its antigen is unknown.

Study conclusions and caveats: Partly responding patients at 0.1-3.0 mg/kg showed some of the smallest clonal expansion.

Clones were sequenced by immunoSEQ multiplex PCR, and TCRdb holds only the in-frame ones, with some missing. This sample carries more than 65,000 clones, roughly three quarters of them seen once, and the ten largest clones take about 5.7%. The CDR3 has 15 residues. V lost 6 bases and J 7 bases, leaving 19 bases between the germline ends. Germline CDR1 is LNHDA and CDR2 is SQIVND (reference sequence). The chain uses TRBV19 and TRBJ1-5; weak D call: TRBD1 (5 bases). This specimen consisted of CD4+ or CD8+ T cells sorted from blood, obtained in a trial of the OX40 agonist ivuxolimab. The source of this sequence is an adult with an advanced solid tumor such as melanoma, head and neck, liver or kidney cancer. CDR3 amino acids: CASSSTRVGEQPQHF. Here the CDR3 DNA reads TGTGCCAGTAGCAGCACCAGGGTTGGGGAACAGCCCCAGCATTTT. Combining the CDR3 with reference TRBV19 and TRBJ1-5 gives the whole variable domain DGGITQSPKYLFRKEGQNVTLSCEQNLNHDAMYWYRQDPGQGLRLIYYSQIVNDFQKGDIAEGYSVSREKKESFPLTVTSAQKNPTAFYLCASSSTRVGEQPQHFGDGTRLSIL.